Sequencing of this T cell receptor beta chain was carried out in a study of shared clonotypes between healthy human individuals (dated by TCRdb to about 2020). For the wider study: The cohort included three men and a couple of women between 18 and 49 years of age. For each donor, CD4 naive and CD4 memory were each given three plates, CD8 naive was given two plates, and CD8 memory was given one plate. To estimate repertoire size and how much clonotypes are shared between individuals, the study performed deep sequencing of blood TCR repertoires from about 5 healthy adults. Libraries were prepared and TCR repertoires were sequenced by different laboratories using diverse techniques, in order to increase sequencing depth and limit assay-specific biases. Leukapheresis yielded between about 0.85 and 9 billion PBMCs per donor. Paper-wide results and their limitations: Roughly 5% of naive CD4, 3.5% of naive CD8, approximately 2.2% of memory CD4, and 0.35% to 0.5% of memory CD8 clonotypes were shared across several donors. Even with the large sequencing depth, rarefaction of the sorted-subset datasets indicated that sequencing was incomplete. Higher generation probabilities were observed for clonotypes shared by all four sorted-subset donors than for non-shared clonotypes. Pairwise subsampling indicated that sequencing depth was expected to affect the degree of clonotype sharing among donors. Because the study included only a small number of donors, the genetic and exposure-history diversity represented was limited. Sampling was limited to blood, and TCR repertoires in tissue likely differ from TCR repertoires in blood. Naive subsets generally had larger estimated clonotype richness than memory subsets.

Measured from the cysteine to the phenylalanine, the CDR3 is 13 residues long. Only CDR3 DNA is held: 39 bases, read in frame from base 1. Via the germline V gene (reference sequence), CDR1 is MNHNY and CDR2 SVGAGI. Cut back by 8 bases and 1 base, the V and J ends lie 11 bases apart. A note on this clone: No cognate antigen has been identified for it. No much larger clone is present one base from it, and per-base qualities are unavailable.

TCR CDR3 regions were amplified from genomic DNA by multiplex PCR using the deep immunoSEQ assay. For each cell subset, the extracted genomic DNA was distributed evenly across all wells of several immunoSEQ 96-well plates, and each plate served as one replicate. For sorted subsets, about 200 ng genomic DNA, equal to 30,000 to 35,000 T cell genomes, was loaded into each replicate PCR. Purified libraries were measured with a Qubit 3.0 fluorometer, size-checked on a Bioanalyzer 2100, and measured again with the KAPA Library Quantification kit. Each immunoSEQ 96-well plate was sequenced on its own single-read 150-cycle Illumina NextSeq 550 flow cell. Concerning the study's data processing: Because the immunoSEQ output included only junctional sequences and no quality scores, the filtering could not be the same as the filtering used for full-length reads. To assign V/J genes and CDR3, sequences were annotated against IMGT germline references using PyIR, a Python wrapper for IgBLAST v1.9. Any read was removed if the V/J assignment was weak (E-value above 1e-6), the CDR3 was missing, or the read contained stop codons, out-of-frame junctions, or ambiguous translated residues. A V3J clonotype was defined by an identical inferred V gene, J gene, and CDR3 amino acid sequence. Percentage overlap between repertoires was computed as shared unique clonotypes divided by the size of the smaller repertoire. RTK rarefaction, the Chao1 estimator, and Recon v2.1 estimates of unobserved clonotypes were used to assess repertoire richness. Generation probabilities for all TCRbeta clonotypes obtained by the gDNA method from a handful of donors were computed using OLGA. This immuneACCESS table, as held by TCRdb, lists in-frame sequences with V and J called but not all clones. Of the missing ones, under half trace to an unresolved V gene in checked studies; the others have no known cause. V, J and clone size were drawn from that table, and D and trimming were deduced from the DNA. The sample has over 850,000 clones on record, 70% to 80% of them singletons. Of the sample, approximately 0.56% is held by the ten largest clones.

The donors were healthy, HIV-negative adults with no recently reported acute infections or vaccinations. Every donor was a Caucasian adult residing in Nashville, Tennessee, USA. CD4+ T cells were enriched by magnetic negative selection, after which naive cells were positively selected on CD45RA and the negative fraction was taken as the memory subset. After blood collection by leukapheresis, PBMCs were isolated using Ficoll-Histopaque density gradient centrifugation and then cryopreserved in the vapor phase of liquid nitrogen. Analytical flow cytometry was used to check the purity and quantity of each magnetically sorted T cell population. From each sorted fraction, genomic DNA was isolated and quantified by UV absorbance on a Nanodrop 2000c.

The receptor's source is a man younger than 35 in good health. Some clones in this sample may be carry-over from other donors' samples. The rearranged chain carries TRBV6-6 and TRBJ2-5, with the D gene uncertain. Material: memory CD4+ T cells from PBMCs. The cell subset or site label, as the study defines it: CD45RA-negative fraction. The sequenced DNA is TGTGCCAGCGTACGACGGTCCCAAGAGACCCAGTACTTC. It is translated as CASVRRSQETQYF.